The entry below gives a single T cell receptor beta chain sequence along with its context. Its antigen is as yet unknown. The CDR3 sequence is 14 residues long. Losses at the gene ends were 0 bases for V and 2 bases for J; bases not matched to a gene: 1. Per the germline V gene, CDR1 is MNHEY and CDR2 is SVGAGI. The PCR ran on 60 Vbeta and 13 Jbeta primers. Clones were sequenced by immunoSEQ multiplex PCR, and TCRdb holds only the in-frame ones, with some missing. The repertoire holds about 98,000 clones, with roughly 80% as singletons. The data stem from a study of cytomegalovirus exposure and HLA in healthy donors. Study-wide results and caveats: Cytomegalovirus-associated TCR beta chains were listed, numbering 164.

The receptor was isolated from a man between 60 and 75 years old in good health and CMV-seropositive. Sequenced material: PBMCs. This chain links TRBV6-5 with TRBJ2-7; 7 bases line up with TRBD1. The CDR3: CASSYSGTAYEQYF. In DNA form, the CDR3 reads TGTGCCAGCAGTTACTCCGGGACAGCCTACGAGCAGTACTTC.